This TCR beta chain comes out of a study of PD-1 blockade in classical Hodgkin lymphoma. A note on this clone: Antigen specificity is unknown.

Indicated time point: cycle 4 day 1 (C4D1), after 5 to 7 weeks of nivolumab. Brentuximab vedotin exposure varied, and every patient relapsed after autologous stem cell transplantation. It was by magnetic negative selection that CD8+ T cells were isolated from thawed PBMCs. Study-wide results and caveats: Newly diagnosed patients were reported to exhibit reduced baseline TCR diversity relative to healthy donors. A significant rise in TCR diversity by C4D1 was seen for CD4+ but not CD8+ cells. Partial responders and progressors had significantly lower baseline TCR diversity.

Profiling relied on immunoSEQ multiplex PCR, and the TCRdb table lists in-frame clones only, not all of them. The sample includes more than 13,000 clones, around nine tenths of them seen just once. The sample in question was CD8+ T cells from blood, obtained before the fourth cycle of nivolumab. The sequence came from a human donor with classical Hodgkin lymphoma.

The DNA for the CDR3 is TGTGCCAGCAGTTTGGTTTTCGGGGAGACCCAGTACTTC. Protein: CASSLVFGETQYF. The V call is TRBV27, the J call TRBJ2-5; D is undetermined. V shed 3 bases and J shed 5 bases, with 10 bases lying between them. This CDR3 has 13 amino acids. Germline CDR1 MNHEY, CDR2 SMNVEV (reference sequence).